This section outlines one T cell receptor beta chain sequence together with its context. The target of this receptor is not known. This entry belongs to a study of T cells expressing NK-cell markers (TCRdb year 2020). Describing the broader study: TCR beta-chain repertoires were profiled in sorted CD3+CD56+NKG2C+, CD3+CD56+NKG2C- and CD3+CD56-NKG2C+ T-cell subsets from roughly eight donors. Among the eight sequenced donors, seven were HCMV-seropositive and one was HCMV-seronegative. The eight sequenced donors were randomly selected healthy volunteers, three men and five women. Illumina HiSeq 2000/2500, MiSeq or NextSeq was used to sequence libraries as 2 x 150 bp reads.

The research as a whole found: It remained unclear whether the expanded NKG2C-expressing T cell clones were specific for HCMV antigens. Those dominant clonotypes were again the most abundant among CD3+CD56-NKG2C+ cells in several donors, at roughly 25-60.1%. In 6 or 7 donors, the dominant CD3+CD56+NKG2C+ clonotypes ranked among the top 10 CD8+ clonotypes, making up about 1.0-8% of CD8+ T cells.

Sequencing relied on an Illumina HiSeq 2000. 5'RACE template switching, by which a universal primer site and unique molecular identifiers were added, was used to make TCR beta cDNA libraries. cDNA synthesis was primed from the TCR beta constant segment and was followed by two successive PCR amplification steps. As for the authors' bioinformatics: MIGEC was used to demultiplex reads and group the reads by UMI, and MiTCR was used to assemble and quantify clonotypes. Only TCR cDNA sequences supported by at least two reads were kept to exclude erroneous sequences. The tcR package was used for downstream repertoire analysis, and clonotypes were matched across fractions by CDR3 nucleotide sequence plus V segment. VDJmatch was used to annotate antigen specificity against VDJdb, with one amino acid substitution allowed in CDR3. TCRdb reprocessed the public reads and reports one entry per CDR3 protein sequence, without DNA. The V and J calls and clone size come from TCRdb's table, not from the authors' own analysis. The sample's records list some 450,000 distinct CDR3 sequences. The leading ten clones occupy 6% to 9.5% of the sample.

CDR1 and CDR2 (MNHNS, SASEGT) derive from the germline V gene. From its cysteine to its phenylalanine, the CDR3 spans 13 amino acids. Only the protein is on record. A commercial ELISA kit detecting HCMV-specific IgG in serum was used to determine HCMV serostatus. Ficoll density gradient centrifugation was used to isolate peripheral blood mononuclear cells from blood. This receptor was taken from a woman between 18 and 75 years old in good health. The V and J segments used are TRBV6-1 and TRBJ2-7; TCRdb proposes TRBD2, but this gene call is untestable without DNA. Material: blood T cells: a sorted CD56 or NKG2C T cell subset, CD4+ or CD8+ T cells, or bulk PBMC T cells (not recorded which). CDR3 reads: CASMGTTGAEQYF.